Below are 30 T cell receptor beta chains sequenced from a single sample in a study of cytomegalovirus exposure and HLA in healthy donors. The PCR used 60 Vbeta and 13 Jbeta primers. Measured with immunoSEQ multiplex PCR; TCRdb has only the in-frame clones, and not every one. The profile covers some 110,000 clones, with roughly 68% appearing a single time and roughly 2% taken by the ten largest. The source material was PBMCs. The receptor source for this set is a woman aged 30 to 39 in good health and CMV-seronegative.

This chain links TRBV6-6 with TRBJ1-2; D is uncertain. Germline values: CDR1 MNHNY, CDR2 SVGAGI (reference sequence). Trimming shortened V by 7 bases and J by 7 bases, and 22 bases separated the two germline ends. CDR3 length equals 15 residues. CDR3 sequence: CASNVLVRESGGYTF. In DNA, the CDR3 is TGTGCCAGCAACGTACTCGTGCGGGAAAGCGGTGGCTACACCTTC.

This clone showed up just a few times. V and J are TRBV6-1 and TRBJ2-1; 11 nucleotides align to TRBD2. The CDR3 spans 15 residues. Germline trimming cut 6 bases from V and 6 bases from J; bases unmatched to any gene: 7. Germline V gives CDR1 MNHNS, CDR2 SASEGT. CDR3: CASRELAGVSNEQFF. The CDR3, as DNA: TGTGCCAGCAGGGAACTAGCGGGAGTTAGCAATGAGCAGTTCTTC.

This chain joins TRBV28 and TRBJ2-1; 12 nucleotides agree with TRBD2. The V and J ends lost 5 bases and 1 base, in that order; junction bases with no gene match: 9. The CDR3 extends over 18 amino acids. Per the germline V gene, CDR1 is MDHEN and CDR2 is SYDVKM. CDR3 nucleotides: TGTGCCAGCAGTCCGGGACTAGCGGGTTTATGGTCCTACAATGAGCAGTTCTTC. Protein sequence: CASSPGLAGLWSYNEQFF.

This rearrangement joins TRBV2 to TRBJ1-4; TRBD1 might be the D (5 bases). CDR1 is SNHLY and CDR2 is FYNNEI in the germline V gene. The ends were cut back, 4 bases at V and 8 bases at J, with 17 bases in the middle. The CDR3 sequence is 15 residues long. The CDR3 reads CASSGAAGRHEKLFF. CDR3 sequence (DNA): TGTGCCAGCAGTGGGGCGGCAGGGCGCCACGAAAAACTGTTTTTT.

V and J are TRBV6-6 and TRBJ1-1; a possible D gene is TRBD1 (5 bases). V was pared by 0 bases and J by 0 bases, with 8 bases between. This CDR3 is 15 amino acids long. Germline V gene sequence: CDR1 MNHNY, CDR2 SVGAGI (reference sequence). CDR3 sequence (DNA): TGTGCCAGCAGTTACTCGGGCAGGGTGAACACTGAAGCTTTCTTT. This translates into CASSYSGRVNTEAFF.

This clone occurred once. The V and J genes are TRBV7-8 and TRBJ2-2; TRBD2 matches 8 bases. Germline trimming cut 3 bases from V and 0 bases from J; bases unmatched to any gene: 3. CDR3 length equals 16 residues. The germline gives CDR1 SGHVS, CDR2 FQNEAQ. CDR3 bases: TGTGCCAGCAGCTTCTTAGCGGGGACGAACACCGGGGAGCTGTTTTTT. The encoded protein is CASSFLAGTNTGELFF.

The chain is built from TRBV10-3 and TRBJ2-1, with a weak D call TRBD1 (5 bases). Germline CDR1 ENHRY, CDR2 SYGVKD. Trimming left V 0 bases short and J 5 bases short, with 14 bases between. The CDR3 is 16 residues long. The CDR3 DNA is TGTGCCATCAGTGAGTCTTTAATTCAGGGCAACAATGAGCAGTTCTTC. This gives the protein CAISESLIQGNNEQFF.

This chain uses TRBV5-6 with TRBJ2-1; possible D gene TRBD1, 6 bases. CDR3 length: 13 amino acids. Germline V gives CDR1 SGHDT, CDR2 YYEEEE. Between the trimmed V and J ends, which lost 3 bases and 6 bases, there was a span of 10 bases. The CDR3 region has the DNA TGTGCCAGCAGCTCGAGACAGGTCAATGAGCAGTTCTTC. It translates to CASSSRQVNEQFF.

The rearrangement joins TRBV10-3 to TRBJ1-1, with D perhaps TRBD1 (6 bases). Germline-derived CDR1 and CDR2 are ENHRY and SYGVKD. V was trimmed by 0 bases and J by 11 bases, leaving 13 bases between them. The CDR3 runs to 13 residues. The CDR3: CAISESAGAVAFF. The CDR3, as DNA: TGTGCCATCAGTGAGTCGGCAGGGGCCGTGGCTTTCTTT.

In this sample, this clone turned up a few times. J is TRBJ1-1 and V is TRBV4-1; tentatively, D is TRBD1 (5 bases). CDR1 and CDR2 from the germline V gene are MGHRA and YSYEKL. V lost 0 bases and J 3 bases, leaving 14 bases between the germline ends. The CDR3 spans 16 residues. The CDR3 region has the DNA TGCGCCAGCAGCCAAGATGCGTTGCGGGGCTACACTGAAGCTTTCTTT. This gives the protein CASSQDALRGYTEAFF.

This clone was found a few times. The V and J genes are TRBV5-1 and TRBJ2-7; D gene uncertain. The V end was cut by 0 bases, the J end by 1 base, with 11 bases between. Germline CDR1 is SGHRS and CDR2 is YFSETQ. CDR3 length: 15 amino acids. CDR3 sequence (DNA): TGCGCCAGCAGCTTGGAAGGCTACGGGTCCTACGAGCAGTACTTC. Its translation is CASSLEGYGSYEQYF.

The gene calls are TRBV27 and TRBJ2-7, with TRBD2 matching 13 bases. The CDR3 is made up of 15 amino acids. The germline CDR1 and CDR2 sequences are MNHEY and SMNVEV (reference sequence). V shed 6 bases and J 3 bases; nucleotides not matched to a gene: 5. DNA for the CDR3: TGTGCCAGCAGAAGGACTAGCGGGAGTGACTACGAGCAGTACTTC. Amino acids: CASRRTSGSDYEQYF.

V and J are TRBV25-1 and TRBJ2-3; TRBD2 aligns across 8 bases. Trimming at V came to 11 bases and at J to 2 bases, leaving 9 bases not matched to a gene. In germline, CDR1 is MGHDK, CDR2 SYGVNS. The CDR3 runs to 14 residues. CDR3 residues: CASRLAGNTDTQYF. DNA of the CDR3: TGTGCCTCCAGGCTAGCGGGCAACACAGATACGCAGTATTTT.

This clone was counted a single time. The rearrangement links TRBV23-1 to TRBJ1-5, with D possibly TRBD1 on 6 matching bases. TRBV23-1 is an open reading frame, and its role is uncertain. The CDR3 runs to 14 residues. Trimming removed 5 bases from V and 7 bases from J, with 15 bases in between. CDR3 protein: CASSKGGAGQPQHF. The CDR3 nucleotides read TGCGCCAGCAGTAAGGGGGGGGCAGGACAGCCCCAGCATTTT.

This clone was found a few times. This chain links TRBV28 with TRBJ2-7; 10 bases line up with TRBD1. CDR1 is MDHEN, CDR2 SYDVKM, per germline. This CDR3 is 15 amino acids long. Trimming cost V 2 bases and J 4 bases; bases outside gene matches: 5. The CDR3 is CASSLPGQGWYEQYF. For the CDR3, the DNA is TGTGCCAGCAGTTTACCGGGACAGGGGTGGTACGAGCAGTACTTC.

The CDR3 spells CASSQDASEGYEQYF. In nucleotides, the CDR3 is TGCGCCAGCAGCCAAGATGCTAGCGAAGGCTACGAGCAGTACTTC. The V gene is TRBV4-3, the J gene TRBJ2-7; tentatively, D is TRBD2 (6 bases). Germline CDR1 is LGHNA and CDR2 is YSLEER. The CDR3 has 15 residues. Trimming pared 0 bases from V and 3 bases from J, leaving 12 bases between.

The chain joins TRBV9 to TRBJ2-1; 10 nucleotides match TRBD1. Germline trimming cut 4 bases from V and 5 bases from J; bases unmatched to any gene: 9. The CDR3 extends over 16 amino acids. CDR1 is SGDLS and CDR2 is YYNGEE in the germline V gene. The CDR3 loop is CASSPWTGGRNNEQFF. The CDR3 DNA sequence: TGTGCCAGCAGCCCGTGGACAGGGGGTAGAAACAATGAGCAGTTCTTC.

This clone was observed a few times. This chain's CDR3 is CASSLGTVNQPQHF. Written as DNA, the CDR3 is TGTGCCAGCAGTTTAGGCACAGTTAATCAGCCCCAGCATTTT. The chain is built from TRBV28 and TRBJ1-5; D gene uncertain. Trimming took off 2 bases at V and 4 bases at J, with 9 bases between the two ends. The CDR3 sequence is 14 residues long. Germline CDR1 and CDR2: MDHEN and SYDVKM.

The rearrangement uses TRBV7-9 and TRBJ1-2, with unresolved D. The length of the CDR3 is 15 residues. CDR1 is SEHNR and CDR2 is FQNEAQ in the germline V gene (reference sequence). Trimming removed 4 bases at V and 0 bases at J, with 12 bases between. CDR3 DNA sequence: TGTGCCAGCAGCTACTCGACGGGAACTAACTATGGCTACACCTTC. It encodes CASSYSTGTNYGYTF.

V usage is TRBV15 and J usage is TRBJ2-7, with 9 bases that match TRBD1. V shed 3 bases, J shed 3 bases, and the junction held 6 bases outside the gene matches. Germline CDR1 reads LNHNV; CDR2 reads YYDKDF (reference sequence). This CDR3 region has 15 residues. The CDR3 DNA is TGTGCCACCAGCAGGCCCGGGACAGGGTTCTACGAGCAGTACTTC. The encoded protein is CATSRPGTGFYEQYF.

This chain connects TRBV15 to TRBJ2-5; 8 nucleotides match TRBD1. The CDR3 runs to 14 residues. V lost 5 bases and J lost 5; bases outside the gene matches: 7. Germline CDR1 is LNHNV and CDR2 is YYDKDF (reference sequence). The CDR3 DNA sequence: TGTGCCACCAGCCGCGAACAGGGGGTTGAGACCCAGTACTTC. Translating it yields CATSREQGVETQYF.

The rearrangement joins TRBV27 to TRBJ2-6, with D possibly TRBD2 on 5 matching bases. V was trimmed by 3 bases and J by 2 bases, leaving 32 bases between them. Germline loops: CDR1 MNHEY, CDR2 SMNVEV (reference sequence). There are 23 residues in the CDR3. The CDR3 sequence: CASSFFNPAAVGVTSTGANVLTF. CDR3 bases: TGTGCCAGCAGTTTTTTTAACCCCGCAGCGGTGGGAGTCACTTCTACTGGGGCCAACGTCCTGACTTTC.

The V call is TRBV7-9, the J call TRBJ2-5; D gene ambiguous. The V gene lost 1 base and the J gene lost 7 bases, with 10 bases spanning the gap. This CDR3 comprises 13 residues. Looked up from germline, CDR1 is SEHNR and CDR2 is FQNEAQ (reference sequence). This CDR3 is CASSLGAAGTQYF. The DNA for the CDR3 is TGTGCCAGCAGCTTAGGGGCAGCCGGGACCCAGTACTTC.

The chain has TRBV7-9 and TRBJ1-4, with 8 nucleotides matching TRBD1. Germline CDR1 is SEHNR and CDR2 is FQNEAQ (reference sequence). V gave up 7 bases and J gave up 7 bases; unmatched junction bases: 14. The CDR3 spans 16 residues. The CDR3 is CASTSPRGTGGEKLFF. The CDR3, as DNA: TGTGCCAGCACCTCACCCAGGGGGACAGGCGGTGAAAAACTGTTTTTT.

This clone appeared a few times. The rearrangement links TRBV7-9 to TRBJ2-3, with D perhaps matching TRBD2 (6 bases). The V and J ends lost 1 base and 5 bases respectively, with 16 bases between them. The length of the CDR3 is 16 residues. The germline V gene encodes CDR1 SEHNR and CDR2 FQNEAQ (reference sequence). The CDR3 bases are TGTGCCAGCAGCTTAGTGGTCCGGCGGGATGGAGATACGCAGTATTTT. Protein: CASSLVVRRDGDTQYF.

In this sample, this clone turned up once. The CDR3 region is CATSRDHSYEQYF. DNA for the CDR3: TGTGCCACCAGCAGAGATCACTCCTACGAGCAGTACTTC. V and J are TRBV15 and TRBJ2-7; D gene ambiguous. Germline assignment: CDR1 LNHNV and CDR2 YYDKDF (reference sequence). There are 13 residues in the CDR3. Trimming took off 0 bases at V and 0 bases at J, with 3 bases between the two ends.

This clone occurred a few times. The genes are TRBV10-2 and TRBJ2-5; 9 positions match TRBD2. This CDR3 is 17 amino acids long. J gave up 0 bases and V 5 bases, and 10 bases lay outside the gene matches. Germline V gene sequence: CDR1 WSHSY, CDR2 SAAADI. The CDR3 coding sequence is TGCGCCAGCAGTTTACCTCCGGGACTAGCAAACCAAGAGACCCAGTACTTC. Encoded protein: CASSLPPGLANQETQYF.

Only a few counts were recorded for this clone. The chain has TRBV7-2 and TRBJ1-5, with TRBD1 identical over 8 bases. Trimming removed 5 bases from V and 0 bases from J; junction bases left unmatched: 0. Germline lookup yields CDR1 SGHTA and CDR2 FQGNSA. This CDR3 spans 14 amino acids. The CDR3 is CASSGQGSNQPQHF. In DNA, the CDR3 is TGTGCCAGCAGCGGACAGGGTAGCAATCAGCCCCAGCATTTT.

The chain recombines TRBV7-8 with TRBJ1-5, with D uncertain. V lost 1 base and J 4 bases, leaving 23 bases between the germline ends. The CDR3 has 19 amino acids. Germline CDR1 is SGHVS and CDR2 is FQNEAQ. CDR3: CASSLGSGRGPWLNQPQHF. CDR3 nucleotides: TGTGCCAGCAGCTTAGGTTCGGGTCGGGGTCCTTGGCTGAATCAGCCCCAGCATTTT.

The chain carries TRBV7-3 and TRBJ2-1, with TRBD2 as a possible D gene (7 bases). Germline V gene lookup returns CDR1 SGHTA and CDR2 FQGTGA. The germline V and J ends were trimmed by 1 base and 7 bases, with 14 bases remaining between them. This CDR3 region has 15 residues. CDR3 residues: CASSLRGGVMNEQFF. The DNA for the CDR3 is TGTGCCAGCAGCTTAAGGGGGGGCGTTATGAATGAGCAGTTCTTC.